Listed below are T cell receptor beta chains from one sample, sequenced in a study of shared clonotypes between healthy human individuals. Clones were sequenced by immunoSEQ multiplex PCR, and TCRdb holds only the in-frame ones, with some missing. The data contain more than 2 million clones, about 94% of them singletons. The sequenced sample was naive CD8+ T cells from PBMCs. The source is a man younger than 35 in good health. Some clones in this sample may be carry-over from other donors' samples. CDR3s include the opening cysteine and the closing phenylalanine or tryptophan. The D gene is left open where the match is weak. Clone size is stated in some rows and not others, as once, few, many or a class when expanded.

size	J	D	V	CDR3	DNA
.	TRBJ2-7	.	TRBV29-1	CSARQHHTYEQYF	TGCAGCGCGCGACAGCATCACACCTACGAGCAGTACTTC
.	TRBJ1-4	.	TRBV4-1	CASSQTIQINNEKLFF	TGCGCCAGCAGCCAGACTATTCAGATAAATAATGAAAAACTGTTTTTT
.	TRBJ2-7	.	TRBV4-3	CASSHAGREQYF	TGCGCCAGCAGCCACGCTGGGAGGGAGCAGTACTTC
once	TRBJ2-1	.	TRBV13	CASSLSRATEQFF	TGTGCCAGCAGCTTAAGCAGGGCGACTGAGCAGTTCTTC
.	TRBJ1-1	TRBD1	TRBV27	CASSVTGGGTEAFF	TGTGCCAGCAGTGTCACAGGGGGTGGCACTGAAGCTTTCTTT
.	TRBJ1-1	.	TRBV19	CASSKTDMNTEAFF	TGTGCCAGTAGTAAGACAGACATGAACACTGAAGCTTTCTTT
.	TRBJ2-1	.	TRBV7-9	CASSFAMSSLNEQFF	TGTGCCAGCAGCTTTGCGATGTCATCCCTAAATGAGCAGTTCTTC
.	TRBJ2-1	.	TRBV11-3	CASSPERGRVTYNEQFF	TGTGCCAGCAGTCCCGAAAGGGGGAGGGTAACTTACAATGAGCAGTTCTTC
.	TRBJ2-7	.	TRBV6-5	CASSQGSVSYEQYF	TGTGCCAGCTCCCAGGGGTCTGTTAGCTACGAGCAGTACTTC
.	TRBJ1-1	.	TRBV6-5	CASSYLGRSNTEAFF	TGTGCCAGCAGTTACCTTGGACGGTCGAACACTGAAGCTTTCTTT
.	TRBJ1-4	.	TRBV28	CAIAGPNNEKLFF	TGTGCCATAGCGGGCCCCAATAATGAAAAACTGTTTTTT
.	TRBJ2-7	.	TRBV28	CASSRTTYEQYF	TGTGCCAGCAGTAGGACGACCTACGAGCAGTACTTC
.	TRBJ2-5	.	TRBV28	CASSLLQGQETQYF	TGTGCCAGCAGCCTCCTACAGGGCCAAGAGACCCAGTACTTC
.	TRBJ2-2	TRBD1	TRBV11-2	CATQGANTGELFF	TGTGCCACCCAGGGGGCAAACACCGGGGAGCTGTTTTTT
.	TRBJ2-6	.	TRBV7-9	CASSLSKNLLSGANVLTF	TGTGCCAGCAGCTTATCCAAGAACCTACTCTCTGGGGCCAACGTCCTGACTTTC
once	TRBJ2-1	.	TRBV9	CASSEPTSRSEQFF	TGTGCCAGCAGCGAACCGACTAGTAGGAGTGAGCAGTTCTTC
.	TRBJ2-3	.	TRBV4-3	CASSQKTGRDTQYF	TGCGCCAGCAGCCAAAAGACGGGGCGGGATACGCAGTATTTT
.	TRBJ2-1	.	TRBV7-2	CASSKTGTYNEQFF	TGTGCCAGCAGCAAAACCGGGACATACAATGAGCAGTTCTTC
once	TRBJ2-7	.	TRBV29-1	CSVDGESYEQYF	TGCAGCGTTGACGGCGAATCCTACGAGCAGTACTTC
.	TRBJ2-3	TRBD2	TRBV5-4	CASSSTSGNTDTQYF	TGTGCCAGCAGCTCGACTAGCGGGAACACAGATACGCAGTATTTT
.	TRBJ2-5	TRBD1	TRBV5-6	CASSFWADRENWNQETQYF	TGTGCCAGCAGCTTTTGGGCAGACAGGGAAAACTGGAACCAAGAGACCCAGTACTTC
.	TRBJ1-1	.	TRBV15	CATSRDFSLGGTEAFF	TGTGCCACCAGCAGAGATTTCTCACTTGGGGGCACTGAAGCTTTCTTT
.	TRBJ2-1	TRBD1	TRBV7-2	CASSSRTGAGEQFF	TGTGCCAGCAGCTCCAGGACAGGGGCGGGTGAGCAGTTCTTC
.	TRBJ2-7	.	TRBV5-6	CSPRRGGHYEQYF	TGTTCCCCCAGAAGGGGCGGCCACTACGAGCAGTACTTC
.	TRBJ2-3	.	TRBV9	CASSAGRVSTDTQYF	TGTGCCAGCAGCGCGGGACGGGTTTCCACAGATACGCAGTATTTT
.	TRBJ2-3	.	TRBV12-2	CASRSCRDVLFYTQYF	TGTGCAAGTCGCTCTTGCCGGGACGTATTATTTTATACGCAGTATTTT
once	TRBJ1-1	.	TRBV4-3	CASSPPLGRSEAFF	TGCGCCAGCAGTCCCCCCCTCGGGAGGTCTGAAGCTTTCTTT
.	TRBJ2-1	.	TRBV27	CASSLTGLYNEQFF	TGTGCCAGCAGTCTGACAGGACTTTACAATGAGCAGTTCTTC
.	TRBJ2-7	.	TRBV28	CAIFTNRGHEQYF	TGTGCCATCTTCACTAATCGTGGTCACGAGCAGTACTTC
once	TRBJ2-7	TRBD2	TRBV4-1	CASSLRTSGSYEQYF	TGCGCCAGCAGCCTCCGGACTAGCGGGAGCTACGAGCAGTACTTC
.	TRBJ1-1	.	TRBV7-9	CASSLELWQSMNTEAFF	TGTGCCAGCAGCTTAGAGTTGTGGCAGTCCATGAACACTGAAGCTTTCTTT
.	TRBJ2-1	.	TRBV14	CASSQPGGYNEQFF	TGTGCCAGCAGCCAACCCGGGGGATACAATGAGCAGTTCTTC
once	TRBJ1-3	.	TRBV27	CASRSLVGSGNTIYF	TGTGCCAGCAGGTCTTTGGTGGGCTCTGGAAACACCATATATTTT
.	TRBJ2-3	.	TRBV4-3	CASSQDRVGTADTQYF	TGCGCCAGCAGCCAAGATAGGGTGGGAACGGCAGATACGCAGTATTTT
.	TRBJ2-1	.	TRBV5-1	CASSLVGEQFF	TGCGCCAGCAGCTTGGTTGGTGAGCAGTTCTTC
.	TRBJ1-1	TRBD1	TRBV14	CASSQGTGRHTEAFF	TGTGCCAGCAGCCAAGGGACAGGGAGGCACACTGAAGCTTTCTTT
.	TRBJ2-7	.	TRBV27	CASSLNGGPYYEQYF	TGTGCCAGCAGTTTAAACGGGGGGCCCTACTACGAGCAGTACTTC
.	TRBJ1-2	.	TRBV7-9	CASSKALYGYTF	TGTGCCAGCAGTAAGGCTCTCTATGGCTACACCTTC
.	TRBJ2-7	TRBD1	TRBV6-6	CASNRGTGTEQYF	TGTGCCAGCAACAGAGGGACAGGGACCGAGCAGTACTTC
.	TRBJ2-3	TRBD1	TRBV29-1	CSVQHRGSSDTQYF	TGCAGCGTTCAACACAGGGGCAGCTCAGATACGCAGTATTTT
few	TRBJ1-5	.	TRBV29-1	CSVLVRGASNQPQHF	TGCAGCGTTTTAGTTAGGGGCGCGAGCAATCAGCCCCAGCATTTT
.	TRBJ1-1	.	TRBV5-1	CASSWWGTGEAFF	TGCGCCAGCAGCTGGTGGGGTACAGGGGAAGCTTTCTTT
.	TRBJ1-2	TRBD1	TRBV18	CASSPSDRDYYGYTF	TGTGCCAGCTCACCGTCAGACAGGGACTACTATGGCTACACCTTC
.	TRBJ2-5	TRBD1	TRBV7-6	CASSLLQGSPETQYF	TGTGCCAGCAGCTTATTACAGGGGTCACCAGAGACCCAGTACTTC
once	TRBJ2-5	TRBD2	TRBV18	CASSPPLAIQETQYF	TGTGCCAGCTCACCACCACTAGCGATCCAAGAGACCCAGTACTTC
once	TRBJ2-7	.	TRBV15	CATSIWLNYEQYF	TGTGCCACCAGCATCTGGTTAAACTACGAGCAGTACTTC
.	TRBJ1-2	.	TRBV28	CASNLGRSNYGYTF	TGTGCCAGCAACCTCGGGAGATCTAACTATGGCTACACCTTC
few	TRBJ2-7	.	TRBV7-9	CASTGTLTSYEQYF	TGTGCCAGCACCGGGACTCTCACTTCCTACGAGCAGTACTTC
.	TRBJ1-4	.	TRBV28	CASSFPPGQELFF	TGTGCCAGCAGTTTCCCGCCAGGGCAGGAACTGTTTTTT
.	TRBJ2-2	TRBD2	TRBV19	CASSIRGLAGERTGELFF	TGTGCCAGTAGTATCAGGGGACTAGCGGGAGAACGCACCGGGGAGCTGTTTTTT